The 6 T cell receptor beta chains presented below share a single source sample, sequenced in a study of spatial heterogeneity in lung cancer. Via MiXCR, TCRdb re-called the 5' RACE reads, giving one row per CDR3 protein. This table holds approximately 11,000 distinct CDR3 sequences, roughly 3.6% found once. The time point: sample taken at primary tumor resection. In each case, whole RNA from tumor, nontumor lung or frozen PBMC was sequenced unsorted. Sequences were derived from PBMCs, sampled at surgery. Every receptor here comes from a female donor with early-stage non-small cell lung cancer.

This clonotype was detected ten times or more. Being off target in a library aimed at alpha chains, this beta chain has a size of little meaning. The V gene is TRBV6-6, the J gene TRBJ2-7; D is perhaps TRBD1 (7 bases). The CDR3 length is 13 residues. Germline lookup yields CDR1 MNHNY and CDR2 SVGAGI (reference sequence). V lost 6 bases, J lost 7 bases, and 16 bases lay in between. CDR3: CASRLDRAGEQYF. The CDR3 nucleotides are TGTGCCAGCAGGCTCGACAGGGCGGGGGAGCAGTACTTC.

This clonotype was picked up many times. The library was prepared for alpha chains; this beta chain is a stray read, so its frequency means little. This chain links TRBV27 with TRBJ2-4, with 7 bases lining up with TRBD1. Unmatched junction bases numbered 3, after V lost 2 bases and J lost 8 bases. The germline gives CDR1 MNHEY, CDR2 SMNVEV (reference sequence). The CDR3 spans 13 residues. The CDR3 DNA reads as TGTGCCAGCAGTTTAGTAGGGGGCGACATTCAGTACTTC. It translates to CASSLVGGDIQYF.

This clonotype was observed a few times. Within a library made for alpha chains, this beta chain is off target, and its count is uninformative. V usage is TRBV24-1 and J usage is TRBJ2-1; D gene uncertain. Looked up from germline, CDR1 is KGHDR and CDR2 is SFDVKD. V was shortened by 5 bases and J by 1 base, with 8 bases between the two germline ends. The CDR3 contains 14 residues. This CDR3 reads CATSVGGSYNEQFF. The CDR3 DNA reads TGTGCCACCAGTGTCGGCGGATCCTACAATGAGCAGTTCTTC.

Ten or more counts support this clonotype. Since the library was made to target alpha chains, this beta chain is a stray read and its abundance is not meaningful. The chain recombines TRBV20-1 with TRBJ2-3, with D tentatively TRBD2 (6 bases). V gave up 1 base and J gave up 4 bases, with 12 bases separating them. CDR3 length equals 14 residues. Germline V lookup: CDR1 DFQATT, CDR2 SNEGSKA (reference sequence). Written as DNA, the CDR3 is TGCAGTGCTAGAGGCGGGATTCCCCCAGATACGCAGTATTTT. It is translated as CSARGGIPPDTQYF.

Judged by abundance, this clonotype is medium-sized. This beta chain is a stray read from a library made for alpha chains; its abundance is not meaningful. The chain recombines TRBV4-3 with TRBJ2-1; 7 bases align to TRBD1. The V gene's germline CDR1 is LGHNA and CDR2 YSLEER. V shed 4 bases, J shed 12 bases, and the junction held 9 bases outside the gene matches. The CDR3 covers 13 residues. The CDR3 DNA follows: TGCGCCAGCAGCCCGACCACAGGGGCCATGCAGTTCTTC. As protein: CASSPTTGAMQFF.

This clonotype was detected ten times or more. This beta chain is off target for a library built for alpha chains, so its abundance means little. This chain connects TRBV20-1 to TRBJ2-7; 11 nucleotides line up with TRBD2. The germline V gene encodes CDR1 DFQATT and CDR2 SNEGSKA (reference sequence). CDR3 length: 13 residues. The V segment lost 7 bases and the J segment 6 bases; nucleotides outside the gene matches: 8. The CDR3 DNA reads TGCAGTGGCATCCCCGGGACTAGCGGCGAGCAGTACTTC. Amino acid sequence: CSGIPGTSGEQYF.